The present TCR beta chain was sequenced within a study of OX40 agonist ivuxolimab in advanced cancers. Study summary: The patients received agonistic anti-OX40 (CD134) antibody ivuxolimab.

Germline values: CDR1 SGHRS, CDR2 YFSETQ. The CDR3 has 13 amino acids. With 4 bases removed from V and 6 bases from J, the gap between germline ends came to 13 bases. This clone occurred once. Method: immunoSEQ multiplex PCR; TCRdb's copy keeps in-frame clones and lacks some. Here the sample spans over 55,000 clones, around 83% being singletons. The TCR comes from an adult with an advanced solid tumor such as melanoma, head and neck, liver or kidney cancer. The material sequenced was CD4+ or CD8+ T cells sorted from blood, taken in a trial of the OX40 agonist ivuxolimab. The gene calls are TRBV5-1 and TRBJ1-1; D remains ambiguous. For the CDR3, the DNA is TGCGCCAGCAGCATAGACCTAGTCGCTGAAGCTTTCTTT. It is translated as CASSIDLVAEAFF.